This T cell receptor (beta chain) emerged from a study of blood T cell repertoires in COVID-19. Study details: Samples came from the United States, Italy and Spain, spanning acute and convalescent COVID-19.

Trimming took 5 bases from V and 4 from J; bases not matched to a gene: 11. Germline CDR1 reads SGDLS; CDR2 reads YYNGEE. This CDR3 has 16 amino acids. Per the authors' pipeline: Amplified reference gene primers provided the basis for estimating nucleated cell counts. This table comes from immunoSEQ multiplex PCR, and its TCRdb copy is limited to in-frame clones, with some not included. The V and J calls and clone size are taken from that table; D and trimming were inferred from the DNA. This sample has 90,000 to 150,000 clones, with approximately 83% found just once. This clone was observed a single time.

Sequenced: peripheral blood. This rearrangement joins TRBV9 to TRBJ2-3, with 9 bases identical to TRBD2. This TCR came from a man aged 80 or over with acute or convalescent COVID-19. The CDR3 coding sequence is TGTGCCAGCAGTCTAGATTGGGCGGGAGGGTCAGATACGCAGTATTTT. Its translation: CASSLDWAGGSDTQYF.